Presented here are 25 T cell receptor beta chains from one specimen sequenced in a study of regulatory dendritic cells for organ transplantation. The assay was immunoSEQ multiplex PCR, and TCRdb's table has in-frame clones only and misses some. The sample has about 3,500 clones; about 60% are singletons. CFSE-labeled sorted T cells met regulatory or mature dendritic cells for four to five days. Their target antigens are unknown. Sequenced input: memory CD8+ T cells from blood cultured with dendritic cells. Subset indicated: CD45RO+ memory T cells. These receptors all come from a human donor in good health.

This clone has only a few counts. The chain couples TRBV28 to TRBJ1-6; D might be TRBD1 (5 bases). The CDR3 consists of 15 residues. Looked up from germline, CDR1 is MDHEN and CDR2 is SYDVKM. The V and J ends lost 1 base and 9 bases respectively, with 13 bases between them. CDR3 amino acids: CASSLFGGDSSPLHF. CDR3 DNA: TGTGCCAGCAGTTTATTTGGAGGGGATAGTTCACCCCTCCACTTT.

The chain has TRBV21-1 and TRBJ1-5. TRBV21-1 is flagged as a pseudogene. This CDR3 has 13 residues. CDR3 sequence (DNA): TGTGCCAGCAGCCTTTCGGCGGGTCAGCCCCAGCATTTT. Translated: CASSLSAGQPQHF.

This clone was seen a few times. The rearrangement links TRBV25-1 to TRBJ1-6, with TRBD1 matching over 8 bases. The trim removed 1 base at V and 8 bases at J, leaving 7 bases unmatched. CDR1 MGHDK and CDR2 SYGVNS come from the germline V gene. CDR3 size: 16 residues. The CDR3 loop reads CASSESEARGHSPLHF. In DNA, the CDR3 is TGTGCCAGCAGTGAATCGGAGGCCAGGGGGCATTCACCCCTCCACTTT.

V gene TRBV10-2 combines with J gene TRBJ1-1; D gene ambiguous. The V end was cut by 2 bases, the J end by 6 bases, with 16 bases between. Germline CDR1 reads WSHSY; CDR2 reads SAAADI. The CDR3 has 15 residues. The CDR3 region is CASSEAGGVSAEAFF. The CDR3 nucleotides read TGCGCCAGCAGTGAGGCGGGCGGGGTCTCGGCTGAAGCTTTCTTT.

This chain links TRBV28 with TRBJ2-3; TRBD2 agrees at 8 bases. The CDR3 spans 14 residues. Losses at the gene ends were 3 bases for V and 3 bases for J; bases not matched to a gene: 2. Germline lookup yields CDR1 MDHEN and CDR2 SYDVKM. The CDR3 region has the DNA TGTGCCAGCAGTTTTGTAGCGGGGACAGATACGCAGTATTTT. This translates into CASSFVAGTDTQYF.

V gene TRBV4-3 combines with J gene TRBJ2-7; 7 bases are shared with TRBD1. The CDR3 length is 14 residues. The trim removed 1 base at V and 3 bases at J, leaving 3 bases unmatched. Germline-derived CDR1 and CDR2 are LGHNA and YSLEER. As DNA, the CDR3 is TGCGCCAGCAGCCAAGGGACAGGCGACTACGAGCAGTACTTC. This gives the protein CASSQGTGDYEQYF.

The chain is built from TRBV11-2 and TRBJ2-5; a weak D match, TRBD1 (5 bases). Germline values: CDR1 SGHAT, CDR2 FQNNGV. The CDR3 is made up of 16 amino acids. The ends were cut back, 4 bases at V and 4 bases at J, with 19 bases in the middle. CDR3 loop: CASSYYRNPGRETQYF. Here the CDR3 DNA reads TGTGCCAGCAGCTATTACAGGAACCCCGGACGAGAGACCCAGTACTTC.

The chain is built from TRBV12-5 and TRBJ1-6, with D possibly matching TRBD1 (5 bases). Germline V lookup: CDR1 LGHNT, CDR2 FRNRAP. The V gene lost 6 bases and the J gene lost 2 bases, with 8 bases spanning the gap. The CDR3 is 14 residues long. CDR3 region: CASGGEAYNSPLHF. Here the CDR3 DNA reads TGTGCTAGTGGAGGGGAGGCCTATAATTCACCCCTCCACTTT. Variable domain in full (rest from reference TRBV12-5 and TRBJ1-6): DARVTQTPRHKVTEMGQEVTMRCQPILGHNTVFWYRQTMMQGLELLAYFRNRAPLDDSGMPKDRFSAEMPDATLATLKIQPSEPRDSAVYFCASGGEAYNSPLHFGNGTRLTVT.

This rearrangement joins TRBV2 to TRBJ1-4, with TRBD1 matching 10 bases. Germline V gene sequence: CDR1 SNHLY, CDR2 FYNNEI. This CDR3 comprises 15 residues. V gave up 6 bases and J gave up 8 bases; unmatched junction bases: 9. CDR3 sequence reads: CASRRSTGGLEKLFF. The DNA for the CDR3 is TGTGCCAGCAGGCGTTCGACAGGGGGCCTGGAAAAACTGTTTTTT.

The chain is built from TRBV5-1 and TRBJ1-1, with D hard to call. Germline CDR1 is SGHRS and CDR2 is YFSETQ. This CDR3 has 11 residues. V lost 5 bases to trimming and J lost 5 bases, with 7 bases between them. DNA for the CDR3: TGCGCCAGCAGGATGACAACTGAAGCTTTCTTT. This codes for CASRMTTEAFF.

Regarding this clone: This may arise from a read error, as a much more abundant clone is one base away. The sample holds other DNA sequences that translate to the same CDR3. CDR3 sequence: CASSQDNRGTDTQYF. CDR3 sequence (DNA): TGTGCCAGCAGCCAAGACAACAGGGGCACAGATACGCAGTATTTT. The chain has TRBV4-2 and TRBJ2-3; D is perhaps TRBD1 (6 bases). The CDR3 contains 15 residues. The ends were cut back, 0 bases at V and 1 base at J, with 8 bases in the middle. Germline CDR1 and CDR2: LGHNA and YNFKEQ.

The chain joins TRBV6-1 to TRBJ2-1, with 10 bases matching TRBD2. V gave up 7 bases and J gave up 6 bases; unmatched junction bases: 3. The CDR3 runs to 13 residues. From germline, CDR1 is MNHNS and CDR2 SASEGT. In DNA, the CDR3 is TGTGCCAGCATAGCGGGGGGTCTCAATGAGCAGTTCTTC. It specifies CASIAGGLNEQFF.

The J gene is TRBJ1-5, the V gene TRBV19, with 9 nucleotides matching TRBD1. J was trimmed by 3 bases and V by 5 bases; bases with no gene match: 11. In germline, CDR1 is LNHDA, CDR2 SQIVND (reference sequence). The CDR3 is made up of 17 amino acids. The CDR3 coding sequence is TGTGCCAGTAGTCCTGGGACAGGGACTTATAACAATCAGCCCCAGCATTTT. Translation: CASSPGTGTYNNQPQHF.

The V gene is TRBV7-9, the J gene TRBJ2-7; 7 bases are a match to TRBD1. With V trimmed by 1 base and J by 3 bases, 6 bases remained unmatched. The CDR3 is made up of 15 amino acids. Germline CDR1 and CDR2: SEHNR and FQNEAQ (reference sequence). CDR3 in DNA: TGTGCCAGCAGCTTAGGGCAGGGGGAATTCTACGAGCAGTACTTC. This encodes CASSLGQGEFYEQYF.

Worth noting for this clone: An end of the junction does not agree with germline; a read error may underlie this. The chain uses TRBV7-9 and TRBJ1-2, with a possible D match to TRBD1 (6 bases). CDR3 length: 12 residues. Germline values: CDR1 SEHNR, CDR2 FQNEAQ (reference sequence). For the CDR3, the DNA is TGTGCCAGCAGCTTGACCCGGGACACTGCCGCCTTC. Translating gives CASSLTRDTAAF.

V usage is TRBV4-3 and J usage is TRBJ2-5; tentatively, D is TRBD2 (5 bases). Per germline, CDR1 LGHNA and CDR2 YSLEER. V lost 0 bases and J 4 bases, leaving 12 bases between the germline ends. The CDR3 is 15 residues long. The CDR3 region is CASSQDKVSAETQYF. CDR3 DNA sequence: TGCGCCAGCAGCCAAGATAAGGTTAGCGCAGAGACCCAGTACTTC.

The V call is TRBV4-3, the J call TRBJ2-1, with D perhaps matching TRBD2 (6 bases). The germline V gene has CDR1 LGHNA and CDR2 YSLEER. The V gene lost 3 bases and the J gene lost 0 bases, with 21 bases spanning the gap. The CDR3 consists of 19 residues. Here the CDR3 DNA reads TGCGCCAGCAGCCAGTACCGGGTCTTTGGGGGGAGCTCCTACAATGAGCAGTTCTTC. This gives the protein CASSQYRVFGGSSYNEQFF.

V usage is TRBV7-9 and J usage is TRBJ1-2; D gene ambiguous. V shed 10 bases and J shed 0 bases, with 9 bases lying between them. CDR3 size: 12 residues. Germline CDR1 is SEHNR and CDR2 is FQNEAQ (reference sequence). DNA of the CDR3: TGTGCCATCCAGAATTCTAACTATGGCTACACCTTC. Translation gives CAIQNSNYGYTF. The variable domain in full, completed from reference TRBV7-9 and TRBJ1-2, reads DTGVSQNPRHKITKRGQNVTFRCDPISEHNRLYWYRQTLGQGPEFLTYFQNEAQLEKSRLLSDRFSAERPKGSFSTLEIQRTEQGDSAMYLCAIQNSNYGYTFGSGTRLTVV.

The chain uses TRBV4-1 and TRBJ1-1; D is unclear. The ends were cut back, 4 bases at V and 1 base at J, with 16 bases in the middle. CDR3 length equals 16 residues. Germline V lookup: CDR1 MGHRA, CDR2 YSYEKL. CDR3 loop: CASSPYPGTPNTEAFF. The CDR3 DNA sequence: TGCGCCAGCAGCCCCTACCCGGGTACCCCGAACACTGAAGCTTTCTTT.

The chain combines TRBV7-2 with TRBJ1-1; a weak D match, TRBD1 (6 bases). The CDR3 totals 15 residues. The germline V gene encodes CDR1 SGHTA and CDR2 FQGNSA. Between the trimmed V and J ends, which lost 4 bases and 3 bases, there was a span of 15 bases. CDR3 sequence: CASSSPQTGYTEAFF. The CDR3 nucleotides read TGTGCCAGCAGCTCGCCCCAAACAGGGTACACTGAAGCTTTCTTT.

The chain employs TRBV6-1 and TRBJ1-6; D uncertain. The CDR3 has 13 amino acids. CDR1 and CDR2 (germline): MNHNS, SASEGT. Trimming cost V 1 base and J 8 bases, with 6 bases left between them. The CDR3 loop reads CASSEVEHSPLHF. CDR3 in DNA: TGTGCCAGCAGTGAAGTCGAGCATTCACCCCTCCACTTT.

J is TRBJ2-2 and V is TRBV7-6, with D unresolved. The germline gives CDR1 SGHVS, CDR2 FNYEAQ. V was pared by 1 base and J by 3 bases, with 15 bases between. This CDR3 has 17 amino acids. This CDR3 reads CASSLDKPAQYTGELFF. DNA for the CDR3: TGTGCCAGCAGCTTAGATAAGCCCGCACAGTACACCGGGGAGCTGTTTTTT.

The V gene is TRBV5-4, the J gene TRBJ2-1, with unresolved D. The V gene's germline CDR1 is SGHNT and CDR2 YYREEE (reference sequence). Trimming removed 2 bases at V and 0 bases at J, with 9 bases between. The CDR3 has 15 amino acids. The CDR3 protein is CASSFLLSSYNEQFF. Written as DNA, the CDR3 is TGTGCCAGCAGCTTTCTCCTGAGCTCCTACAATGAGCAGTTCTTC.

Here the CDR3 DNA reads TGTGCCAGCAGCGACAGGGCCAATGAGCAGTTCTTC. Translating gives CASSDRANEQFF. This rearrangement joins TRBV11-3 to TRBJ2-1, with 7 bases that match TRBD1. Trimming took 5 bases from V and 6 from J; bases not matched to a gene: 1. Germline CDR1 is SGHNT and CDR2 is YENEEA. The CDR3 runs to 12 residues.

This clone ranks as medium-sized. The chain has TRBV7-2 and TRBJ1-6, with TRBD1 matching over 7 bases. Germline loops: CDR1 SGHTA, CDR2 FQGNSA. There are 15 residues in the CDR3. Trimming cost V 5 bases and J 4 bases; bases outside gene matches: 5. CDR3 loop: CASSLDRAYNSPLHF. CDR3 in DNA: TGTGCCAGCAGCCTAGACAGGGCATATAATTCACCCCTCCACTTT.